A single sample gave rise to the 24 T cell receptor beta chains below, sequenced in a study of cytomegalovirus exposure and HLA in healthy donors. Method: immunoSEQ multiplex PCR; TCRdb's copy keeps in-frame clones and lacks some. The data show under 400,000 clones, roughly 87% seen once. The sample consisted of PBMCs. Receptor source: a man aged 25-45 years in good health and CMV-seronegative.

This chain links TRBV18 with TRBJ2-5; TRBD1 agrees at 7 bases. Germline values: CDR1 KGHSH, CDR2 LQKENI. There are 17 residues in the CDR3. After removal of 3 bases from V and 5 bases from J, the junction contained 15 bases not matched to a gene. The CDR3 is CASSPFSRTGTRETQYF. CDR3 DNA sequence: TGTGCCAGCTCACCTTTTTCCCGGACAGGAACAAGGGAGACCCAGTACTTC.

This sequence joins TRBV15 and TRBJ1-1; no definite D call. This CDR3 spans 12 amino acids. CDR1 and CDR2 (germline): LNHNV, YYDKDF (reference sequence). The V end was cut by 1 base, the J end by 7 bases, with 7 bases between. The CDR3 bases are TGTGCCACCAGCAGAGGACTCCTTGAAGCTTTCTTT. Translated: CATSRGLLEAFF.

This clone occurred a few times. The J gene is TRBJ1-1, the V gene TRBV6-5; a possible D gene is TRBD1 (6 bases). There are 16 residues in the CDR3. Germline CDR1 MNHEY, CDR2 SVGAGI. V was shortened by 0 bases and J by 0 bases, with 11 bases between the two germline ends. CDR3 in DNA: TGTGCCAGCAGTTACTCCCGAGGACAGATGAACACTGAAGCTTTCTTT. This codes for CASSYSRGQMNTEAFF.

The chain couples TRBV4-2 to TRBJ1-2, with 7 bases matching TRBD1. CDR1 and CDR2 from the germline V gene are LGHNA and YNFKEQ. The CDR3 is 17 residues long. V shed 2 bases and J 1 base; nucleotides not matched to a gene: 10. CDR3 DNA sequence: TGTGCCAGCAGCCAAACAGGACAGGTGACGAATAACTATGGCTACACCTTC. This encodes CASSQTGQVTNNYGYTF.

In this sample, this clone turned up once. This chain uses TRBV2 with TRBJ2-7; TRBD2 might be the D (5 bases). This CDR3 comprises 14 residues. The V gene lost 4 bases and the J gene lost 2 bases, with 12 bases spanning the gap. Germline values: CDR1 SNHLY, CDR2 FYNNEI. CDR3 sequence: CASSGPDYPYEQYF. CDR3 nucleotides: TGTGCCAGCAGTGGGCCAGACTATCCCTACGAGCAGTACTTC.

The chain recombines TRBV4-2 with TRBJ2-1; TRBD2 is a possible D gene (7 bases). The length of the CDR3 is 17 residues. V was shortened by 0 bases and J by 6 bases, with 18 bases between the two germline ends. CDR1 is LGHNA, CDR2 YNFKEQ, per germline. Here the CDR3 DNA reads TGTGCCAGCAGCCAAGATGGGACCGGGGGGCTGTTCAATGAGCAGTTCTTC. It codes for CASSQDGTGGLFNEQFF.

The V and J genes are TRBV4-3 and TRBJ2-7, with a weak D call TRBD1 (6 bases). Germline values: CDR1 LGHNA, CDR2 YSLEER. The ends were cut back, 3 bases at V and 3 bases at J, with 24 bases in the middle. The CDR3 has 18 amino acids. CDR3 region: CASSQGQTQTGLVYEQYF. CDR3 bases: TGCGCCAGCAGCCAGGGGCAAACCCAAACAGGGTTGGTCTACGAGCAGTACTTC.

The CDR3 loop reads CSVATQGTEAFF. In DNA, the CDR3 is TGCAGCGTTGCAACACAGGGTACTGAAGCTTTCTTT. This sequence joins TRBV29-1 and TRBJ1-1, with D possibly TRBD1 on 6 matching bases. Germline V gene sequence: CDR1 SQVTM, CDR2 ANQGSEA. This CDR3 spans 12 amino acids. Trimming removed 4 bases at V and 5 bases at J, with 11 bases between.

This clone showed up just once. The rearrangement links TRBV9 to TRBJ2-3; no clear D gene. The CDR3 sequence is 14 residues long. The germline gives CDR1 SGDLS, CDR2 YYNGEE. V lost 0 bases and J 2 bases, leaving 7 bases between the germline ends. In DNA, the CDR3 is TGTGCCAGCAGCGTAGAGATCTACACAGATACGCAGTATTTT. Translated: CASSVEIYTDTQYF.

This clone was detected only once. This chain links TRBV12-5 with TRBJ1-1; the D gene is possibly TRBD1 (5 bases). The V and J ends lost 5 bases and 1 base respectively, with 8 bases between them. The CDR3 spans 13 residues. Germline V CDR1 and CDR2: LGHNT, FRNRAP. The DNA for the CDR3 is TGTGCTAGTGGTCTGACAGAGAACACTGAAGCTTTCTTT. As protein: CASGLTENTEAFF.

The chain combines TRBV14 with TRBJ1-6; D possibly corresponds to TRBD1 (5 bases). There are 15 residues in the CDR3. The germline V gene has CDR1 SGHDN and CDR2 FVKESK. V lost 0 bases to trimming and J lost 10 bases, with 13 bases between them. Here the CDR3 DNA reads TGTGCCAGCAGCCAAGATCGGTGGGGGAGGTCACCCCTCCACTTT. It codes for CASSQDRWGRSPLHF. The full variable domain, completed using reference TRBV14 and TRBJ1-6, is EAGVTQFPSHSVIEKGQTVTLRCDPISGHDNLYWYRRVMGKEIKFLLHFVKESKQDESGMPNNRFLAERTGGTYSTLKVQPAELEDSGVYFCASSQDRWGRSPLHFGNGTRLTVT.

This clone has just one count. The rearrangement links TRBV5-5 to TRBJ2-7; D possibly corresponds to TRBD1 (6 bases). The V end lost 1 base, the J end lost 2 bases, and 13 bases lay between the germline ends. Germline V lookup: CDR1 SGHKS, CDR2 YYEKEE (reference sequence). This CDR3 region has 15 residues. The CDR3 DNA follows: TGTGCCAGCAGCTTGACCGGGACACTTACCTACGAGCAGTACTTC. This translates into CASSLTGTLTYEQYF.

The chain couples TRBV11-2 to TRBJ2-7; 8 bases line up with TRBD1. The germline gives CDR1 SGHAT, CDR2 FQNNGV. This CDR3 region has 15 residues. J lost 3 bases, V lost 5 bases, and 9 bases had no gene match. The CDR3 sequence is CASSAGQGGSYEQYF. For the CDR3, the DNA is TGTGCCAGCAGCGCCGGACAGGGAGGCAGCTACGAGCAGTACTTC.

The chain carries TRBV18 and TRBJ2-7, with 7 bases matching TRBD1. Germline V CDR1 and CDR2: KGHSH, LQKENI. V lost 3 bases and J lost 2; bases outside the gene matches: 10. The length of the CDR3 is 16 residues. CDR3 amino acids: CASSPGTRTGPYEQYF. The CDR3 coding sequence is TGTGCCAGCTCACCTGGCACAAGGACAGGCCCCTACGAGCAGTACTTC.

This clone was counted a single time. In nucleotides, the CDR3 is TGTGCCAGCAGTTTATCCGACAGGGGATTGAACACTGAAGCTTTCTTT. Its protein is CASSLSDRGLNTEAFF. The chain joins TRBV27 to TRBJ1-1, with TRBD1 matching 8 bases. Looked up from germline, CDR1 is MNHEY and CDR2 is SMNVEV (reference sequence). This CDR3 contains 16 residues. The V and J ends lost 0 bases and 0 bases, in that order; junction bases with no gene match: 3.

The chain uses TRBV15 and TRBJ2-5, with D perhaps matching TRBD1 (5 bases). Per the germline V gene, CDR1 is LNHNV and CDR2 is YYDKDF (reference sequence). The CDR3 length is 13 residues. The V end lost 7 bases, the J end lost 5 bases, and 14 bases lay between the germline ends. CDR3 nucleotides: TGTGCCACCATGGGTCAGGGCCCCGAGACCCAGTACTTC. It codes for CATMGQGPETQYF.

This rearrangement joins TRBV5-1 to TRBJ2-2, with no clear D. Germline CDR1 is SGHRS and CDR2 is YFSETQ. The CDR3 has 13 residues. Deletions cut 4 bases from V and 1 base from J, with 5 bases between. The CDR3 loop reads CASSLLNTGELFF. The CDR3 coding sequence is TGCGCCAGCAGCCTTTTGAACACCGGGGAGCTGTTTTTT.

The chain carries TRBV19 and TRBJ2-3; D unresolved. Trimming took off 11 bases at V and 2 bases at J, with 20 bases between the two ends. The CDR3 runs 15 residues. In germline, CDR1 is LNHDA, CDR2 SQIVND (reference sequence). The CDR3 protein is CAPPWAPPSTDTQYF. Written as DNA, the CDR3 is TGTGCCCCCCCTTGGGCCCCCCCCTCCACAGATACGCAGTATTTT. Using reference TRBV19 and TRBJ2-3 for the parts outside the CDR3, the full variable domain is DGGITQSPKYLFRKEGQNVTLSCEQNLNHDAMYWYRQDPGQGLRLIYYSQIVNDFQKGDIAEGYSVSREKKESFPLTVTSAQKNPTAFYLCAPPWAPPSTDTQYFGPGTRLTVL.

In DNA, the CDR3 is TGTGCCAGCAGCCAATTAGGGGGGGCCCTAGAGACCCAGTACTTC. Translated, it gives CASSQLGGALETQYF. J is TRBJ2-5 and V is TRBV4-2, with D perhaps matching TRBD2 (7 bases). V was cut by 2 bases and J by 4 bases, with 14 bases left in between. Germline values: CDR1 LGHNA, CDR2 YNFKEQ. This CDR3 is built from 15 residues.

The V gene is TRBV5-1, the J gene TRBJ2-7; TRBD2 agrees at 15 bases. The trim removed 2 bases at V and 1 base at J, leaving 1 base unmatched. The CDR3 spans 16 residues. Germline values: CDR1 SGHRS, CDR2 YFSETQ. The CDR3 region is CASSFGTSGGSYEQYF. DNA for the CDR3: TGCGCCAGCAGCTTTGGGACTAGCGGGGGGTCCTACGAGCAGTACTTC.

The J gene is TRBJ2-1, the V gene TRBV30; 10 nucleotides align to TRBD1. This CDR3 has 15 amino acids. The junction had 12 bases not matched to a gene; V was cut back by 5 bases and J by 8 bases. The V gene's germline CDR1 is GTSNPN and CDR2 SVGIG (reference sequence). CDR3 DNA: TGTGCCTGGGACTTAACCGGGACAGGGGCCGATGAGCAGTTCTTC. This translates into CAWDLTGTGADEQFF.

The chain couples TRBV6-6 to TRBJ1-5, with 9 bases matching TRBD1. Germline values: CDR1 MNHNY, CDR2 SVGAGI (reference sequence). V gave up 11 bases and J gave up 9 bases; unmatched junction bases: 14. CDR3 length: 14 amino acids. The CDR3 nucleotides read TGTGCCGCGGCCGGTGGACAGGGGAGTGTGCCCCAGCATTTT. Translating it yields CAAAGGQGSVPQHF.

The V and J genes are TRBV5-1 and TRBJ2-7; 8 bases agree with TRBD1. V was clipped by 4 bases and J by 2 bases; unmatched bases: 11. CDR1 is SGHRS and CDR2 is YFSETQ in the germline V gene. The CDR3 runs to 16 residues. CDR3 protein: CASSKNQGATTYEQYF. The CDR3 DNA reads TGCGCCAGCAGCAAAAATCAGGGGGCGACTACCTACGAGCAGTACTTC. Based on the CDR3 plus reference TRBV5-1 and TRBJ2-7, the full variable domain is KAGVTQTPRYLIKTRGQQVTLSCSPISGHRSVSWYQQTPGQGLQFLFEYFSETQRNKGNFPGRFSGRQFSNSRSEMNVSTLELGDSALYLCASSKNQGATTYEQYFGPGTRLTVT.

The CDR3 loop is CASSLGGSGNTEAFF. CDR3 DNA: TGTGCCAGCAGCTTGGGGGGATCGGGGAACACTGAAGCTTTCTTT. The chain carries TRBV11-3 and TRBJ1-1; D is perhaps TRBD1 (5 bases). This CDR3 has 15 residues. With 3 bases removed from V and 1 base from J, the gap between germline ends came to 12 bases. Germline values: CDR1 SGHNT, CDR2 YENEEA.